A selection of T cell receptor beta chains follows, all from one sample in a study of beta chain features in type 1 diabetes. Using immunoSEQ multiplex PCR, the repertoire was profiled, and TCRdb retains in-frame clones only, with some absent. Here the sample spans 680,000 or so clones, roughly 13% being singletons. The source material was naive CD4+ T cells from blood. Receptor source: a man in his late teens or twenties with type 1 diabetes. Both conserved end residues are part of each CDR3. The D gene is left open where the match is weak. Where a row states a size, it is once, few, many or the class of an expanded clone; other rows omit it.

D gene	V gene	clone size	J gene	CDR3 protein	CDR3 DNA
TRBD2	TRBV7-2	few	TRBJ2-1	CASSLELAGYNEQFF	TGTGCCAGCAGCTTAGAATTAGCGGGGTACAATGAGCAGTTCTTC
-	TRBV5-4	-	TRBJ2-1	CASSFKGRNEQFF	TGTGCCAGCAGCTTCAAGGGTCGCAATGAGCAGTTCTTC
-	TRBV18	few	TRBJ1-3	CASSPVSGSGNTIYF	TGTGCCAGCTCACCAGTAAGCGGCTCTGGAAACACCATATATTTT
-	TRBV28	few	TRBJ2-3	CASSVYTGDTQYF	TGTGCCAGCAGTGTCTATACAGGGGATACGCAGTATTTT
TRBD1	TRBV15	few	TRBJ1-2	CATSSGMTGGLYGYTF	TGTGCCACCAGCAGTGGGATGACAGGGGGATTATATGGCTACACCTTC
-	TRBV5-4	once	TRBJ2-2	CASSKGTPNTGELFF	TGTGCCAGCAGCAAAGGGACTCCGAACACCGGGGAGCTGTTTTTT
TRBD1	TRBV27	few	TRBJ2-5	CASRGTAQETQYF	TGTGCCAGCAGGGGGACAGCACAAGAGACCCAGTACTTC
-	TRBV6-1	few	TRBJ2-5	CASSSRETQYF	TGTGCCAGCAGCTCACGTGAGACCCAGTACTTC
TRBD1	TRBV2	-	TRBJ1-2	CASRGQPAYTF	TGTGCCAGCAGGGGACAGCCAGCCTACACCTTC
TRBD1	TRBV5-6	-	TRBJ2-3	CASSLAGQGGLRTDTQYF	TGTGCCAGCAGCTTGGCCGGACAGGGCGGGTTACGCACAGATACGCAGTATTTT
-	TRBV4-1	-	TRBJ2-7	CASSQYGQAYEQYF	TGCGCCAGCAGCCAGTACGGACAAGCCTACGAGCAGTACTTC
-	TRBV25-1	few	TRBJ1-1	CASSEYNRRGEDTEAFF	TGTGCCAGCAGTGAATATAATCGTCGGGGTGAAGACACTGAAGCTTTCTTT
-	TRBV7-8	few	TRBJ2-2	CASSFYGSNTGELFF	TGTGCCAGCAGCTTTTATGGCTCGAACACCGGGGAGCTGTTTTTT
-	TRBV11-2	-	TRBJ2-3	CASSLDREGTQYF	TGTGCCAGCAGCTTAGATCGAGAGGGTACGCAGTATTTT
-	TRBV6-1	few	TRBJ2-7	CASSEALRAGLPYEQYF	TGTGCCAGCAGTGAAGCGCTTCGGGCAGGGTTACCCTACGAGCAGTACTTC
-	TRBV20-1	-	TRBJ2-5	CSVYQETQYF	TGCAGTGTCTACCAAGAGACCCAGTACTTC
-	TRBV29-1	-	TRBJ1-4	CSVVVDVTNEKLFF	TGCAGCGTTGTGGTGGATGTAACTAATGAAAAACTGTTTTTT
-	TRBV21-1	few	TRBJ2-7	CASGGRRTGGYEQYF	TGTGCCAGCGGCGGGCGAAGGACAGGAGGATACGAGCAGTACTTC
-	TRBV6-6	-	TRBJ1-5	CASSYPGGGQDQPQHF	TGTGCCAGCAGTTATCCCGGGGGAGGGCAGGATCAGCCCCAGCATTTT